Each of the 16 T cell receptor beta chains below was sequenced from the same sample in a study of low-dose radiotherapy and immunotherapy resistance in tumors. Noted time point: after trial treatment. Treatment defined: LDRT plus nivolumab, ipilimumab, low-dose cyclophosphamide and aspirin (RACIN trial). Priming of first-strand cDNA relied on TRAV- and TRBV-specific primers (covering alpha and beta chains). It was with a constant-region primer and a V-primer adapter that TCRs were amplified over around 19 PCR cycles. TCRdb used MiXCR to reprocess the reads, holding one entry per CDR3 protein. In the table there are under 95,000 distinct CDR3 sequences, around a sixth of which are singletons. The sequenced sample was PBMCs, obtained after low-dose radiotherapy plus immunotherapy. Every receptor here comes from a male donor with prostate cancer.

This clonotype has ten or more counts. V and J are TRBV20-1 and TRBJ2-1; 7 positions match TRBD2. V lost 2 bases and J lost 4; bases outside the gene matches: 14. The V gene's germline CDR1 is DFQATT and CDR2 SNEGSKA (reference sequence). The CDR3 loop spans 17 amino acids. CDR3 sequence (DNA): TGCAGTGCTAGACCTCCTAGGGTTGGGAGGGTTTACAATGAGCAGTTCTTC. This gives the protein CSARPPRVGRVYNEQFF.

This clonotype was counted at least ten times. This rearrangement joins TRBV12-3 or TRBV12-4 to TRBJ1-2, with D perhaps matching TRBD1 (5 bases). The CDR3 totals 11 residues. Between the trimmed V and J ends, which lost 3 bases and 7 bases, there was a span of 6 bases. As DNA, the CDR3 is TGTGCCAGCAGTTTGAGGGGTGGCTACACCTTC. Encoded protein: CASSLRGGYTF.

This clonotype was seen many times. V gene TRBV25-1 combines with J gene TRBJ2-7; 7 bases align to TRBD1. Trimming removed 3 bases from V and 6 bases from J; junction bases left unmatched: 5. The V gene's germline CDR1 is MGHDK and CDR2 SYGVNS. The length of the CDR3 is 13 residues. CDR3 sequence reads: CASSDRGTGEQYF. Written as DNA, the CDR3 is TGTGCCAGCAGTGACAGGGGGACGGGCGAGCAGTACTTC.

A few counts support this clonotype. The chain joins TRBV28 to TRBJ1-5; possibly TRBD1 for D (5 bases). The germline V and J ends were trimmed by 6 bases and 2 bases, with 11 bases remaining between them. CDR3 length: 14 residues. Germline V gene lookup returns CDR1 MDHEN and CDR2 SYDVKM. The CDR3 region is CASSQGLGNQPQHF. For the CDR3, the DNA is TGTGCCAGCAGCCAGGGCTTGGGCAATCAGCCCCAGCATTTT.

This clonotype occurred once. This likely came from a read error, as a far larger clone is one base away. This chain joins TRBV20-1 and TRBJ2-1; 7 nucleotides match TRBD2. The V and J ends lost 0 bases and 10 bases, in that order; junction bases with no gene match: 15. Germline-derived CDR1 and CDR2 are DFQATT and SNEGSKA (reference sequence). This CDR3 is 16 amino acids long. The CDR3 region has the DNA TGCAGTGCTAGAGAAAGAGGCGGGAGTAGGGCCTACGAGCAGTTCTTC. This gives the protein CSARERGGSRAYEQFF.

The chain has TRBV6-1 and TRBJ1-5, with TRBD1 as a possible D gene (6 bases). CDR1 and CDR2 (germline): MNHNS, SASEGT. The CDR3 sequence is 15 residues long. Between the trimmed V and J ends, which lost 6 bases and 1 base, there was a span of 13 bases. This chain's CDR3 is CASRPQGSSNQPQHF. The CDR3 DNA sequence: TGTGCCAGCAGACCACAGGGATCGAGCAATCAGCCCCAGCATTTT.

V usage is TRBV6-2 or TRBV6-3 and J usage is TRBJ2-3; possible D gene TRBD1, 5 bases. V was clipped by 5 bases and J by 2 bases, with 14 bases between them. CDR1 and CDR2 from the germline V gene are MNHEY and SVGEGT. The CDR3 totals 15 residues. The CDR3 protein is CASSESQGFTDTQYF. The DNA for the CDR3 is TGTGCCAGCAGTGAATCCCAGGGATTCACAGATACGCAGTATTTT.

A note on this clonotype: A single base is all that separates this from a far larger clone, so a read error is likely. The chain recombines TRBV19 with TRBJ1-6; D gene unclear. Germline V gene data show CDR1 as LNHDA and CDR2 as SQIVND (reference sequence). The CDR3 runs to 13 residues. The CDR3 reads CGSSLTVNSPLHF. Written as DNA, the CDR3 is TGTGGCAGCAGCTTGACGGTTAATTCACCCCTCCACTTT.

This clonotype was seen at least ten times. The chain combines TRBV29-1 with TRBJ1-4; 11 bases match TRBD1. CDR3 size: 15 residues. Germline values: CDR1 SQVTM, CDR2 ANQGSEA. V dropped 4 bases and J dropped 4; count of bases not matched to a gene: 5. The CDR3 DNA reads TGCAGCGTTGCGCGGACAGGGGGCGGTAATGAAAAACTGTTTTTT. Protein product: CSVARTGGGNEKLFF.

This clonotype was seen ten or more times. The V gene is TRBV6-5, the J gene TRBJ2-2; D is tentatively TRBD1 or TRBD2 (5 bases each). The CDR3 length is 15 residues. The germline V and J ends were trimmed by 6 bases and 5 bases, with 16 bases remaining between them. Germline V gene sequence: CDR1 MNHEY, CDR2 SVGAGI. The CDR3 sequence is CASSGRGSRTGELFF. CDR3 coding DNA: TGTGCCAGCAGCGGTCGGGGCAGCAGAACCGGGGAGCTGTTTTTT.

This clonotype is deemed medium-sized (0.01 to 0.1%). The gene calls are TRBV5-6 and TRBJ2-3, with unresolved D. From germline, CDR1 is SGHDT and CDR2 YYEEEE. V was cut by 6 bases and J by 0 bases, with 14 bases left in between. The CDR3 has 15 residues. CDR3 region: CASTSGPASTDTQYF. DNA of the CDR3: TGTGCCAGCACCTCCGGTCCAGCTAGCACAGATACGCAGTATTTT.

This clonotype was seen ten or more times. J is TRBJ1-5 and V is TRBV19, with D perhaps matching TRBD1 (6 bases). The germline V and J ends were trimmed by 7 bases and 2 bases, with 24 bases remaining between them. CDR3 length: 18 amino acids. Germline lookup yields CDR1 LNHDA and CDR2 SQIVND (reference sequence). CDR3 residues: CASNHPPGVRIRNQPQHF. The CDR3 DNA reads TGTGCCAGTAACCACCCTCCAGGGGTTCGGATTCGCAATCAGCCCCAGCATTTT.

The chain couples TRBV28 to TRBJ2-7; 8 bases match TRBD1. V was clipped by 3 bases and J by 2 bases; unmatched bases: 6. Germline assignment: CDR1 MDHEN and CDR2 SYDVKM. This CDR3 is 15 amino acids long. CDR3: CASSFAGTGTYEQYF. CDR3 DNA: TGTGCCAGCAGTTTTGCGGGGACAGGAACCTACGAGCAGTACTTC.

In its sample, this clonotype was seen many times. The rearrangement uses TRBV5-6 and TRBJ1-5; D may be TRBD1 (5 bases). Looked up from germline, CDR1 is SGHDT and CDR2 is YYEEEE. The ends were cut back, 1 base at V and 6 bases at J, with 14 bases in the middle. The CDR3 has 15 amino acids. This chain's CDR3 is CASSLLGEDIQPQHF. Here the CDR3 DNA reads TGTGCCAGCAGCTTGCTAGGGGAGGATATTCAGCCCCAGCATTTT.

This clonotype was recorded many times. V gene TRBV28 combines with J gene TRBJ2-7; 7 bases are a match to TRBD1. This CDR3 has 13 amino acids. Per germline, CDR1 MDHEN and CDR2 SYDVKM. The V gene end was trimmed by 7 bases and the J gene end by 0 bases; junction bases not matched to a gene: 3. The CDR3 sequence: CASTGTVSYEQYF. The CDR3 DNA is TGTGCCAGCACCGGGACAGTCTCCTACGAGCAGTACTTC.

This clonotype has at least ten counts. The V gene is TRBV5-8, the J gene TRBJ2-7; D unresolved. V dropped 4 bases and J dropped 2 bases, with 16 bases sitting between them. The CDR3 is 15 amino acids. CDR1 SGHTS and CDR2 YDEGEE come from the germline V gene. DNA of the CDR3: TGTGCCAGCAGCCCACGAATTTCTCAGACCTACGAGCAGTACTTC. Protein product: CASSPRISQTYEQYF.